The subject of this entry is one T cell receptor (beta chain). The data belong to a study of blood T cell repertoires in COVID-19. Study-level background: T cells, B-cell-depleted T cells, or PBMCs provided the cDNA or gDNA that served as material.

Per the germline V gene, CDR1 is DFQATT and CDR2 is SNEGSKA (reference sequence). Trimming took 3 bases from V and 7 from J, leaving 21 bases between them. This CDR3 region has 15 residues. Per the original methods: Researchers report that nucleated cell counts were estimated from reference gene primer amplification. The assay was immunoSEQ multiplex PCR, and TCRdb's table has in-frame clones only and misses some. Clonal size and the V and J genes are those of that table, whereas D and trimming came from the DNA. Here the sample spans about 120,000 clones, about 90% being singletons. The V and J genes are TRBV20-1 and TRBJ1-2; possibly TRBD1 for D (5 bases). The origin of this receptor is a man in his 70s who had recovered from COVID-19. Sequenced sample: peripheral blood. CDR3 coding DNA: TGCAGTGCTAGTATAAGCGGGCTGGGGGAGGGTGGCTACACCTTC. Translation gives CSASISGLGEGGYTF.